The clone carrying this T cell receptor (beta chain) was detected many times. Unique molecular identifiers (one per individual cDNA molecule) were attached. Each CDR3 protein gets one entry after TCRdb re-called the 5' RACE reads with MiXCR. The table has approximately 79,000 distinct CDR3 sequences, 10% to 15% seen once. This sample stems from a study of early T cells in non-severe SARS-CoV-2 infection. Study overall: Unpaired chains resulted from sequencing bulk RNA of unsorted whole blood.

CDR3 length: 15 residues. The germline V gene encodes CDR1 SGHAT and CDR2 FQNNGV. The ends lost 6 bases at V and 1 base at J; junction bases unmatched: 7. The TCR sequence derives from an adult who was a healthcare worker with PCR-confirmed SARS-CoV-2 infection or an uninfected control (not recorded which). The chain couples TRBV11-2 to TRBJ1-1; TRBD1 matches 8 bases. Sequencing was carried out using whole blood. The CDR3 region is CASRRPGTGNTEAFF. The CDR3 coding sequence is TGTGCCAGCAGACGTCCCGGGACAGGGAACACTGAAGCTTTCTTT.